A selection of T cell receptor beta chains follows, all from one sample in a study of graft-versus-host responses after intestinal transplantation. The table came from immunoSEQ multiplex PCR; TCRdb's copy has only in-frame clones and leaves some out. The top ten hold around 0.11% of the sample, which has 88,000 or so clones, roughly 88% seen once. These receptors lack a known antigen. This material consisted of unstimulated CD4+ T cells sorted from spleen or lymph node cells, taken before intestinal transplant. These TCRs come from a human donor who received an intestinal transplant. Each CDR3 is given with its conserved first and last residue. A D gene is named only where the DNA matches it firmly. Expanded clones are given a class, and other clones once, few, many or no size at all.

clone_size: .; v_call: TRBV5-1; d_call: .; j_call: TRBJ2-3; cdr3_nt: TGCGCCAGCAGCTTGGGGGCAGGCGGGACAGATACGCAGTATTTT; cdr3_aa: CASSLGAGGTDTQYF
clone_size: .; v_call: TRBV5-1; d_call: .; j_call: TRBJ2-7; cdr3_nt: TGCGCCAGCAGCGACGGAGGCTACGAGCAGTACTTC; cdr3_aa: CASSDGGYEQYF
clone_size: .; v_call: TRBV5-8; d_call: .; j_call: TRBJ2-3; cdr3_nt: TGTGCCAGCAGCTTGCCCCGAGCCTACACAGATACGCAGTATTTT; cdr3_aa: CASSLPRAYTDTQYF
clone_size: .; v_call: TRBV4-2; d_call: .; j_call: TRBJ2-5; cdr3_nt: TGTGCCAGCAGACAAACAGGGGGGGTTTCAGAGACCCAGTACTTC; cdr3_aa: CASRQTGGVSETQYF
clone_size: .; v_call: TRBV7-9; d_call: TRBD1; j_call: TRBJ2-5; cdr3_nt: TGTGCCAGCAGTTGGGATAACACAGGGGTCGGAGAGACCCAGTACTTC; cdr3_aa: CASSWDNTGVGETQYF
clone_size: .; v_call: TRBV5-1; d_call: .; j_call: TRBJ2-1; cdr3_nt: TGCGCCAGCGCCGCTCGGACAGCAAATCCCTACAATGAGCAGTTCTTC; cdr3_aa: CASAARTANPYNEQFF
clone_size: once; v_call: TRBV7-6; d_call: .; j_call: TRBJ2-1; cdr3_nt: TGTGCCAGCAGCTTATGGGTACGGGGCTCCTACAATGAGCAGTTCTTC; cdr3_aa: CASSLWVRGSYNEQFF
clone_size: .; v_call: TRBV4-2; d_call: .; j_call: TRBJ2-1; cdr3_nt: TGTGCCAGCAGCCCTAACTACAGGGTAGGTGAGCAGTTCTTC; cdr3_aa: CASSPNYRVGEQFF
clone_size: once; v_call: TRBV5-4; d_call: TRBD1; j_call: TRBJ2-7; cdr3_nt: TGTGCCAGCAGCTTGGTGGGGACAGGGGGCTACGAGCAGTACTTC; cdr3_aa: CASSLVGTGGYEQYF
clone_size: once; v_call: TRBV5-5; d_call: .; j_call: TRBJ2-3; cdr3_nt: TGTGCCAGCAGCCACTACAGGGAAGATACGCAGTATTTT; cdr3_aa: CASSHYREDTQYF
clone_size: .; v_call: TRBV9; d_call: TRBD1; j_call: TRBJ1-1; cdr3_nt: TGTGCCAGCAGCGCCGGGACAGGGGGCACTGAAGCTTTCTTT; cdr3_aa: CASSAGTGGTEAFF
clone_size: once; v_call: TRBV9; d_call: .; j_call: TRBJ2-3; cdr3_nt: TGTGCCAGCAGCCCTCTCCGCGGGAGCACAGATACGCAGTATTTT; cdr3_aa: CASSPLRGSTDTQYF
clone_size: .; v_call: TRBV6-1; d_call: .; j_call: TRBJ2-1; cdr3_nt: TGTGCCAGCCTCCGGGACTTCTACAACAATGAGCAGTTCTTC; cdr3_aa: CASLRDFYNNEQFF
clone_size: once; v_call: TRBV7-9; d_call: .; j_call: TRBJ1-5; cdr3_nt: TGTGCCAGCATGGAGGATAGCAATCAGCCCCAGCATTTT; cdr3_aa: CASMEDSNQPQHF
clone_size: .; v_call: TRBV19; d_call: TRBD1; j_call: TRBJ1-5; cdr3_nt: TGTGCCAGTAGTCGGAACAGGGGAGGTCAGCCCCAGCATTTT; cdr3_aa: CASSRNRGGQPQHF
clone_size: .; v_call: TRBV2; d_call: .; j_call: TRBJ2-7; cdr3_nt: TGTGCCAGCAGTGGGCCATCGGGCGAGCAGTACTTC; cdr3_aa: CASSGPSGEQYF
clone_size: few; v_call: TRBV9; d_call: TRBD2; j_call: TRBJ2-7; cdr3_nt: TGTGCCAGCAGCGACTGGCGGGAGACCTACGAGCAGTACTTC; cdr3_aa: CASSDWRETYEQYF
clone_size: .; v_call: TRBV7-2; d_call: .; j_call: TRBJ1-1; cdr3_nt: TGTGCCAGCAGCTCGCAGGGTTCGACTGAAGCTTTCTTT; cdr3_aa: CASSSQGSTEAFF
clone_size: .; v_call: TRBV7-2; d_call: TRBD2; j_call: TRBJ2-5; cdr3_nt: TGTGCCAGCAGCCCCGGGACTAGCGGGGGCCTGTACCAAGAGACCCAGTACTTC; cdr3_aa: CASSPGTSGGLYQETQYF
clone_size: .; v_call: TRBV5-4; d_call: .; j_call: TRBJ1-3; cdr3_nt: TGTGCCAGCAGCTTGGCTCCAGGGTCATATGGAAACACCATATATTTT; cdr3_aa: CASSLAPGSYGNTIYF
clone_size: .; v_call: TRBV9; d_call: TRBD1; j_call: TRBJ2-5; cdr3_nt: TGTGCCAGCAGCGTAGATGGGCAGGGGGTTGTCGAGACCCAGTACTTC; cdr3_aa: CASSVDGQGVVETQYF
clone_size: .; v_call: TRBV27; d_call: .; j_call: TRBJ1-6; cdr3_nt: TGTGCCAGCAGTTTATCCAGGGTAGACCTGGGGAATTCACCCCTCCACTTT; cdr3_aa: CASSLSRVDLGNSPLHF
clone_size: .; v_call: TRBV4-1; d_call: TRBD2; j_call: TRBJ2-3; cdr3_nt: TGCGCCAGCAGCCGCCGACCTAGCGGCCTCACAGATACGCAGTATTTT; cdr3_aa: CASSRRPSGLTDTQYF
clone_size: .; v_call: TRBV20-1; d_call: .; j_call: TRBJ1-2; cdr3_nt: TGCAGTGCTGGGGGGTGGTATGGCTACACCTTC; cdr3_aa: CSAGGWYGYTF
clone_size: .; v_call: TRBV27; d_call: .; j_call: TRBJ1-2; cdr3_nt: TGTGCCAGCAGGGTTGGAGGGCTTGGCTACACCTTC; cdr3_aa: CASRVGGLGYTF
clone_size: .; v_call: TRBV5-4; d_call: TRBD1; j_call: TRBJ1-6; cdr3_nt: TGTGCCAGCAGCTTGATCGGTGACAGGGCCGAAAATTCACCCCTCCACTTT; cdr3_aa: CASSLIGDRAENSPLHF
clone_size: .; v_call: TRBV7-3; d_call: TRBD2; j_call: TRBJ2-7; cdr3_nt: TGTGCCAGCAGCTTATCGGGGGGCTCCTACGAGCAGTACTTC; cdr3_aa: CASSLSGGSYEQYF
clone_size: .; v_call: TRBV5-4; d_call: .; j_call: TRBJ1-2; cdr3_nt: TGTGCCAGCAGCATGATGGAGAGTATAGGCTTCTATGGCTACACCTTC; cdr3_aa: CASSMMESIGFYGYTF
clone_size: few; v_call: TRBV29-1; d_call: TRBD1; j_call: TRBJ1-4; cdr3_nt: TGCAGCGCTCGAGGACAGGGGAATGAAAAACTGTTTTTT; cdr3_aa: CSARGQGNEKLFF
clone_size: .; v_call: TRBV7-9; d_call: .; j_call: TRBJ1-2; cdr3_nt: TGTGCCACCGGGGGGATTCACACGGACTATGGCTACACCTTC; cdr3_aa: CATGGIHTDYGYTF
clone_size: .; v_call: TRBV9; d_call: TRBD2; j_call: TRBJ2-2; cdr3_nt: TGTGCCAGCAGTTGGCTAGCGGAGACGAACACCGGGGAGCTGTTTTTT; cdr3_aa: CASSWLAETNTGELFF
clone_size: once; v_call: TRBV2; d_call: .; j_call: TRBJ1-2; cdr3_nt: TGTGCCAGCAGCCAGGGGACTAACTATGGCTACACCTTC; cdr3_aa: CASSQGTNYGYTF
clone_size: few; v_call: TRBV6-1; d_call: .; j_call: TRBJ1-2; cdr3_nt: TGTGCCAGCAGTCAGTTCCAGTTGTCTATGGAGGGCTACACCTTC; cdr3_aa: CASSQFQLSMEGYTF
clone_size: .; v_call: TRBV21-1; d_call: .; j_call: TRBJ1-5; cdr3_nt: TGTGCCAAGAACCGAGACAGTAGCAATCAGCCCCAGCATTTT; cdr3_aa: CAKNRDSSNQPQHF
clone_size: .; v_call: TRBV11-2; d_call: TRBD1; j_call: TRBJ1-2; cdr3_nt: TGTGCCAGCAGCTTAGACCCGATGACAGGGGAGGGCTACACCTTC; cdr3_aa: CASSLDPMTGEGYTF
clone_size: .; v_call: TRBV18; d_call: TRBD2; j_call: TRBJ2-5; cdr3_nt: TGTGCCAGCTCACCCCCAACGCAGGGAGGGGAGACCCAGTACTTC; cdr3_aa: CASSPPTQGGETQYF
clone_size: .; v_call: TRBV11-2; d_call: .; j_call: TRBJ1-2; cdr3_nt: TGTGCCAGCAGCTTAGTGGTAGCAAACTATGGCTACACCTTC; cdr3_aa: CASSLVVANYGYTF
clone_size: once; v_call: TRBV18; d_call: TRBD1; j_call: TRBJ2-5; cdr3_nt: TGTGCCAGCTCCCCCGGGACAGAAGAGACCCAGTACTTC; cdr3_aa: CASSPGTEETQYF
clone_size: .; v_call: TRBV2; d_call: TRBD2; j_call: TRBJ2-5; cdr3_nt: TGTGCCAGCAGTCGACGACTAGCGGGGGCTCAAGAGACCCAGTACTTC; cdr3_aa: CASSRRLAGAQETQYF
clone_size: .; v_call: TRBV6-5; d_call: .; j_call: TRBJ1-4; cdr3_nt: TGTGCCAGCAGTCCTACTTGGGGGCTTAATGAAAAACTGTTTTTT; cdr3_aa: CASSPTWGLNEKLFF
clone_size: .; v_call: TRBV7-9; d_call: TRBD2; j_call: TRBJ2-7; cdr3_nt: TGTGCCAGCAGCTCGGCGGGGGGGGGCTACGAGCAGTACTTC; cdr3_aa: CASSSAGGGYEQYF
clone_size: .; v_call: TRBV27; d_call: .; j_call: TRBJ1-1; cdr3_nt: TGTGCCAGCACTCCGCGAGGCACCATGAACACTGAAGCTTTCTTT; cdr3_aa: CASTPRGTMNTEAFF
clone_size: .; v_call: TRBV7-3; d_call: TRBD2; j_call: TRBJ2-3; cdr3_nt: TGTGCCAGCAGCTTTGGAACCAAACTAGCGGGGGGGCATCAAGATACGCAGTATTTT; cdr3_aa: CASSFGTKLAGGHQDTQYF